The T cell receptor (beta chain) under discussion was sequenced for a study of CD8+ T cells in alopecia areata. Overall study context: People stayed on tofacitinib for 6 to 18 months, then stopped the drug for 6 months.

Extraction and reverse transcription of RNA yielded cDNA as the sequencing template. Clones were read by immunoSEQ multiplex PCR, and TCRdb kept only the in-frame ones, dropping some. The repertoire has 6,500 to 8,500 clones, around 64% of them found once; the top ten carry roughly a fifth. Germline CDR1 reads KGHSH; CDR2 reads LQKENI. V was pared by 3 bases and J by 1 base, with 12 bases between. CDR3 length: 15 amino acids. Obtained from alopecia areata patients were lesional scalp punch biopsies along with peripheral blood. The sequence derives from a human donor with alopecia areata. Specimen: skin, collected at week 0. V usage is TRBV18 and J usage is TRBJ1-1; possible D gene TRBD1, 5 bases. The CDR3 coding sequence is TGTGCCAGCTCACCCGGGGGGGGAAGGAACACTGAAGCTTTCTTT. Translating it yields CASSPGGGRNTEAFF.